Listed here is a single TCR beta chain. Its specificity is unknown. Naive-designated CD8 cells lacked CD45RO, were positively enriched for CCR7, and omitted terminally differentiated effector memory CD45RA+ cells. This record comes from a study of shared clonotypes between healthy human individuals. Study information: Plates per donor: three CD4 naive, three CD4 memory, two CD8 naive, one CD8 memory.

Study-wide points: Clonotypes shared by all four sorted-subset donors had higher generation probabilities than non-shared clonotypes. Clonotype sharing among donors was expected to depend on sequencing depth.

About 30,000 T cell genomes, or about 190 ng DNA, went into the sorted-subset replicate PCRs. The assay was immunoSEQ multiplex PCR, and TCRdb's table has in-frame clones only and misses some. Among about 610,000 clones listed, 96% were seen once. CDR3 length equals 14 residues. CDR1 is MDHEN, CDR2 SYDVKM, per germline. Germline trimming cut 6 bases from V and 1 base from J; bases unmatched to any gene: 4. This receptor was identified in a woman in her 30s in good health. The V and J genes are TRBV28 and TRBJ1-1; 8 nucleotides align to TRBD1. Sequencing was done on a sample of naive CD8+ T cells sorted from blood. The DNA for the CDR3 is TGTGCCAGCAGCCACGGGACAGGGAACACTGAAGCTTTCTTT. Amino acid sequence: CASSHGTGNTEAFF.